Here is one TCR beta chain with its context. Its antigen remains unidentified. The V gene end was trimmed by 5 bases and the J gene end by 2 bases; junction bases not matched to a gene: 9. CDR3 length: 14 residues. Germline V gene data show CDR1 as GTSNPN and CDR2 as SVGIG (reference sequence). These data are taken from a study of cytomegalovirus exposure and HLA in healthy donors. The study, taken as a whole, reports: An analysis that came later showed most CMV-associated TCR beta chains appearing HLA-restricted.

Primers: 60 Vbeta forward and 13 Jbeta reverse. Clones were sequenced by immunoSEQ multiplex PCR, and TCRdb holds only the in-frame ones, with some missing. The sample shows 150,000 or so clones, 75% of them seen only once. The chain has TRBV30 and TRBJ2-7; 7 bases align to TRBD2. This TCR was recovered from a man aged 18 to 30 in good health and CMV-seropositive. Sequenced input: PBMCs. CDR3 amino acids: CAWAPWGGPYEQYF. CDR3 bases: TGTGCCTGGGCCCCGTGGGGGGGACCCTACGAGCAGTACTTC.